The 20 T cell receptor beta chains below come from one sample, sequenced in a study of T cell repertoires in cytomegalovirus infection. TCRdb re-called the reads through MiXCR, storing one row per CDR3 protein. Of roughly 500,000 distinct CDR3 sequences in the sample, around 11% were seen once. Sequenced input: PBMCs. The receptors derive from a human donor in good health (CMV status not recorded). Some clones in this sample may be carry-over from other donors' samples.

This rearrangement joins TRBV20-1 to TRBJ1-1, with D uncertain. CDR3 length: 13 residues. Trimming cost V 1 base and J 6 bases, with 12 bases left between them. The V gene's germline CDR1 is DFQATT and CDR2 SNEGSKA (reference sequence). CDR3 in amino acids: CSARGEIGAEAFF. Written as DNA, the CDR3 is TGCAGTGCTAGAGGTGAGATTGGAGCTGAAGCTTTCTTT.

A single count supports this clonotype. This chain joins TRBV29-1 and TRBJ1-2; no definite D call. Trimming left V 3 bases short and J 4 bases short, with 6 bases between. The germline V gene has CDR1 SQVTM and CDR2 ANQGSEA. The CDR3 length is 11 residues. CDR3 DNA sequence: TGCAGCGTTGATTATGTCTATGGCTACACCTTC. This codes for CSVDYVYGYTF.

Ten or more counts support this clonotype. CDR3 region: CAINLDRLEKLFF. The CDR3 region has the DNA TGTGCCATCAACCTGGACAGGCTTGAAAAACTGTTTTTT. V and J are TRBV10-3 and TRBJ1-4, with 7 bases aligning to TRBD1. Germline trimming cut 7 bases from V and 7 bases from J; bases unmatched to any gene: 6. CDR3 length equals 13 residues. Germline V gives CDR1 ENHRY, CDR2 SYGVKD.

This clonotype has ten or more counts. This chain uses TRBV2 with TRBJ1-5, with 10 bases aligning to TRBD1. This CDR3 region has 18 residues. Germline trimming cut 3 bases from V and 7 bases from J; bases unmatched to any gene: 15. Germline lookup yields CDR1 SNHLY and CDR2 FYNNEI. CDR3 bases: TGTGCCAGCAGTGATGAACAGGAAGACAGGGGGCATTACCAGCCCCAGCATTTT. Translation gives CASSDEQEDRGHYQPQHF.

This clonotype was detected only a few times. The V call is TRBV15, the J call TRBJ2-5, with 9 bases fitting TRBD1. V was pared by 5 bases and J by 4 bases, with 5 bases of the junction left unmatched. This CDR3 region has 14 residues. Germline V lookup: CDR1 LNHNV, CDR2 YYDKDF (reference sequence). CDR3 sequence reads: CATSWDRAGETQYF. CDR3 DNA: TGTGCCACCAGCTGGGACAGGGCGGGAGAGACCCAGTACTTC.

This clonotype showed up many times. The V gene is TRBV11-2, the J gene TRBJ1-6; D possibly corresponds to TRBD1 (5 bases). The germline CDR1 and CDR2 sequences are SGHAT and FQNNGV. The CDR3 is made up of 16 amino acids. The ends were cut back, 2 bases at V and 7 bases at J, with 15 bases in the middle. The CDR3 region has the DNA TGTGCCAGCAGCTTAAACCCCCAGGGATCCAATTCACCCCTCCACTTT. Its protein is CASSLNPQGSNSPLHF.

In this sample, this clonotype turned up many times. The rearrangement joins TRBV7-9 to TRBJ1-2, with D uncertain. Germline CDR1 SEHNR, CDR2 FQNEAQ (reference sequence). Trimming removed 6 bases at V and 4 bases at J, with 15 bases between. The CDR3 spans 14 residues. CDR3 DNA sequence: TGTGCCAGCAGATCCCCCGAGAGAGGCTATGGCTACACCTTC. This gives the protein CASRSPERGYGYTF.

The table lists this clonotype with a few counts. The J gene is TRBJ2-3, the V gene TRBV4-1; D may be TRBD1 (6 bases). The CDR3 covers 16 residues. Germline CDR1 MGHRA, CDR2 YSYEKL. Trimming took off 1 base at V and 4 bases at J, with 15 bases between the two ends. CDR3 amino acids: CASSQGQGIISDTQYF. For the CDR3, the DNA is TGCGCCAGCAGCCAAGGGCAGGGGATTATATCAGATACGCAGTATTTT.

This clonotype was seen many times. J is TRBJ2-1 and V is TRBV7-9, with D tentatively TRBD1 or TRBD2 (5 bases each). Trimming shortened V by 5 bases and J by 1 base, and 12 bases separated the two germline ends. The length of the CDR3 is 15 residues. Per germline, CDR1 SEHNR and CDR2 FQNEAQ (reference sequence). For the CDR3, the DNA is TGTGCCAGCAGCCGCCCTGGGGGTTCCTACAATGAGCAGTTCTTC. Translated, it gives CASSRPGGSYNEQFF.

This clonotype has a count of ten or more. The V gene is TRBV12-3 or TRBV12-4, the J gene TRBJ2-5; TRBD2 matches at 9 bases. J was trimmed by 4 bases and V by 9 bases; bases with no gene match: 9. The CDR3 is made up of 14 amino acids. CDR3 nucleotides: TGTGCCAGTCTTCAGCGGGGGGTCGGAGAGACCCAGTACTTC. Translation: CASLQRGVGETQYF.

This chain connects TRBV18 to TRBJ2-1; D is unclear. This CDR3 contains 14 residues. The V end was cut by 0 bases, the J end by 5 bases, with 8 bases between. CDR1 and CDR2 (germline): KGHSH, LQKENI. The CDR3 protein is CASSPPNGDNEQFF. The CDR3 nucleotides are TGTGCCAGCTCACCACCGAACGGCGACAATGAGCAGTTCTTC.

This clonotype was seen a few times. The chain joins TRBV6-2 or TRBV6-3 to TRBJ1-2, with D hard to call. Germline values: CDR1 MNHEY, CDR2 SVGEGT. This CDR3 spans 12 amino acids. V lost 9 bases, J lost 2 bases, and 10 bases lay in between. DNA for the CDR3: TGTGCCAGTTCTAAGGCCAACTATGGCTACACCTTC. Encoded protein: CASSKANYGYTF.

In this sample, this clonotype turned up a few times. The chain recombines TRBV6-4 with TRBJ2-3; D uncertain. Germline CDR1 is MRHNA and CDR2 is SNTAGT. CDR3 length: 15 residues. Trimming cost V 7 bases and J 0 bases, with 14 bases left between them. DNA of the CDR3: TGTGCCAGCACCAAGGATGGTGCTAGCACAGATACGCAGTATTTT. Protein sequence: CASTKDGASTDTQYF.

For this clonotype: Being one base from a much bigger clone, this may be a read error. The genes are TRBV7-2 and TRBJ1-3; D gene ambiguous. CDR1 is SGHTA, CDR2 FQGNSA, per germline. Trimming shortened V by 1 base and J by 6 bases, and 10 bases separated the two germline ends. The CDR3 is made up of 14 amino acids. CDR3 region: CASSLETTTNTIYF. DNA for the CDR3: TGTGCCAGCAGCTTAGAGACCACGACAAACACCATATATTTT.

The chain is built from TRBV10-3 and TRBJ1-6; weak D call: TRBD1 (5 bases). CDR1 and CDR2 from the germline V gene are ENHRY and SYGVKD. This CDR3 contains 14 residues. The V end lost 6 bases, the J end lost 5 bases, and 11 bases lay between the germline ends. CDR3 in DNA: TGTGCCATCAGACACGACAGAAATAATTCACCCCTCCACTTT. Translated: CAIRHDRNNSPLHF.

This clonotype was seen ten or more times. This sequence joins TRBV7-3 and TRBJ2-3; unclear D gene. Germline V CDR1 and CDR2: SGHTA, FQGTGA. Trimming shortened V by 5 bases and J by 1 base, and 7 bases separated the two germline ends. The CDR3 has 13 residues. The CDR3 coding sequence is TGTGCCAGCAGCCCCTTCGGCACAGATACGCAGTATTTT. Amino acids: CASSPFGTDTQYF.

The CDR3 here is CASSSEDGRTDTQYF. The DNA for the CDR3 is TGTGCCAGCAGTTCAGAAGACGGACGGACAGATACGCAGTATTTT. The chain links TRBV28 to TRBJ2-3, with D unclear. The CDR3 covers 15 residues. Trimming took 4 bases from V and 3 from J, leaving 14 bases between them. Germline V gene sequence: CDR1 MDHEN, CDR2 SYDVKM.

This clonotype was counted many times. The V and J genes are TRBV3-1 and TRBJ2-2, with D maybe TRBD2 (6 bases). Germline V lookup: CDR1 LGHDT, CDR2 YNNKEL (reference sequence). The V end lost 4 bases, the J end lost 5 bases, and 11 bases lay between the germline ends. The CDR3 has 14 amino acids. The CDR3 here is CASSRGLATGELFF. DNA for the CDR3: TGTGCCAGCAGCCGAGGGCTAGCGACCGGGGAGCTGTTTTTT.

The chain is built from TRBV20-1 and TRBJ1-5; possibly TRBD1 for D (5 bases). The CDR3 spans 14 residues. Germline V gene sequence: CDR1 DFQATT, CDR2 SNEGSKA (reference sequence). V gave up 2 bases and J gave up 3 bases, with 11 bases separating them. DNA of the CDR3: TGCAGTGCTAGAATAACAGGTTTCAATCAGCCCCAGCATTTT. Its translation: CSARITGFNQPQHF.

This clonotype was counted at least ten times. The chain links TRBV7-6 to TRBJ2-5; 7 bases align to TRBD2. CDR1 is SGHVS and CDR2 is FNYEAQ in the germline V gene. CDR3 length equals 18 residues. The junction had 16 bases not matched to a gene; V was cut back by 2 bases and J by 4 bases. CDR3 residues: CASSLTSSGPSRGETQYF. CDR3 nucleotides: TGTGCCAGCAGCTTAACGTCTAGCGGTCCCTCGAGGGGAGAGACCCAGTACTTC.